This TCR beta chain is from a study of T cell changes during pregnancy in multiple sclerosis. TCRdb keeps only in-frame clones here, not all; method: immunoSEQ multiplex PCR. The data hold about 96,000 clones, with 80% to 95% observed a single time. Germline lookup yields CDR1 ENHRY and CDR2 SYGVKD. J gave up 1 base and V 4 bases, and 6 bases lay outside the gene matches. There are 18 residues in the CDR3. The chain carries TRBV10-3 and TRBJ2-5; 16 bases fit TRBD2. The sample consisted of peripheral blood, taken in the first trimester of pregnancy. This receptor was identified in a female donor with multiple sclerosis, enrolled in a pregnancy study. The DNA for the CDR3 is TGTGCCATCAGTGCCGGGACTAGCGGGAGGGTTAGCCAAGAGACCCAGTACTTC. It codes for CAISAGTSGRVSQETQYF.